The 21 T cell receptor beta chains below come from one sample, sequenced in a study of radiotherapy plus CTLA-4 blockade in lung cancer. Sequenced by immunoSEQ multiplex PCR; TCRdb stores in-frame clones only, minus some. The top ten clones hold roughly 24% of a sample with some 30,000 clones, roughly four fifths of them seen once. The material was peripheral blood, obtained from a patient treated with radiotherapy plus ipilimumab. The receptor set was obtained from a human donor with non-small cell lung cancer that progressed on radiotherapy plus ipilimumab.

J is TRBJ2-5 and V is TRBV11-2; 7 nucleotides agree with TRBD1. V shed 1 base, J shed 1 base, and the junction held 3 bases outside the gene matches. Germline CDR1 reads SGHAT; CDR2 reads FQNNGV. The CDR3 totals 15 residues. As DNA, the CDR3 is TGTGCCAGCAGCTTAGGGGACAGACCCCAAGAGACCCAGTACTTC. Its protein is CASSLGDRPQETQYF.

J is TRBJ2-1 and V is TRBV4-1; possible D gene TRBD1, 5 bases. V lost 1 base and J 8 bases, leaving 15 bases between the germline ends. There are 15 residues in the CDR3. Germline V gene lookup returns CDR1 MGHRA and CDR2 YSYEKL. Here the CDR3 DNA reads TGCGCCAGCAGCCAAGGAGTAGGGGAAAATGATGAGCAGTTCTTC. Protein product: CASSQGVGENDEQFF.

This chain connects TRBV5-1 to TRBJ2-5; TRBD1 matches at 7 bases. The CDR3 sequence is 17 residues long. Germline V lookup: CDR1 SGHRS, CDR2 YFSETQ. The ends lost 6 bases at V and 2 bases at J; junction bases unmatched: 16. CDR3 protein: CASTLDRDRMRQETQYF. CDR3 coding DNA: TGCGCCAGCACCCTTGACAGGGATCGAATGCGTCAAGAGACCCAGTACTTC.

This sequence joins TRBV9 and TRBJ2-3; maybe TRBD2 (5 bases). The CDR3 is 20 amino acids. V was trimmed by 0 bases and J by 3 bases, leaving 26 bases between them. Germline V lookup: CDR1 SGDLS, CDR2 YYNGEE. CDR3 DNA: TGTGCCAGCAGCGTAGTAGGCTACGACCAACTCAGCGGCGGTACAGATACGCAGTATTTT. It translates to CASSVVGYDQLSGGTDTQYF.

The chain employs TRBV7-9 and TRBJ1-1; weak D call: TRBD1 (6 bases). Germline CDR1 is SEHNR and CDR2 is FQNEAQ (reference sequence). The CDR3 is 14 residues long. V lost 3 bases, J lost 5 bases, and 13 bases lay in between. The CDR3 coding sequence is TGTGCCAGCAGCTTTTGGGGGCAGGGGACTGAAGCTTTCTTT. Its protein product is CASSFWGQGTEAFF.

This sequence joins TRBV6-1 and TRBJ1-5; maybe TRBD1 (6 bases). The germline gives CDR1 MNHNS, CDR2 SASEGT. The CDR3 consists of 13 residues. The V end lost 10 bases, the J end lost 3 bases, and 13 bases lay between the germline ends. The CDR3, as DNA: TGTGCCACCAAGGGACAACACAATCAGCCCCAGCATTTT. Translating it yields CATKGQHNQPQHF.

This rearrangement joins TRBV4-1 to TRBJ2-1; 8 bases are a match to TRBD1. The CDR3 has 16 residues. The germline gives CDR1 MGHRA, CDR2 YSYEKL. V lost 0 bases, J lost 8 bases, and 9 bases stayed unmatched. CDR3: CASSQDAQGAFYEQFF. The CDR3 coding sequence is TGCGCCAGCAGCCAAGATGCCCAGGGGGCCTTCTATGAGCAGTTCTTC.

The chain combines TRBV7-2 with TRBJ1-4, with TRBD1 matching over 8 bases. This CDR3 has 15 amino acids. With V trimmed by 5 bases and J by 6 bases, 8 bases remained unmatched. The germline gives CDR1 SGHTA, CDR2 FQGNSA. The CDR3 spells CASSPNRGLDEKLFF. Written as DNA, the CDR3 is TGTGCCAGCAGCCCAAACAGGGGGTTGGATGAAAAACTGTTTTTT.

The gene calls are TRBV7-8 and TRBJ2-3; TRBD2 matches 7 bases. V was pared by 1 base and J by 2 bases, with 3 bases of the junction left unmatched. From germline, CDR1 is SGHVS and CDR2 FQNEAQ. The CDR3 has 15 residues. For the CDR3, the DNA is TGTGCCAGCAGCTTAGATCGGGGGGACACAGATACGCAGTATTTT. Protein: CASSLDRGDTDTQYF.

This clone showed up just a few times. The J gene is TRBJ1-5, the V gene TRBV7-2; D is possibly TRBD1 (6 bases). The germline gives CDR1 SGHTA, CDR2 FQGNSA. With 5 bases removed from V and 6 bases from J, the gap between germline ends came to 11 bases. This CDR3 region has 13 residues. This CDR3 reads CASSLEDSQPQHF. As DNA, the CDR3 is TGTGCCAGCAGCCTAGAGGACAGTCAGCCCCAGCATTTT.

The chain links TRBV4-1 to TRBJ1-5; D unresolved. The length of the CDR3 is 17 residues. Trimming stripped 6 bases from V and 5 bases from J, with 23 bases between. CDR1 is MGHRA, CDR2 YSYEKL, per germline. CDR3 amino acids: CASRISSRQDSDQPQHF. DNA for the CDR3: TGCGCCAGCAGAATTTCTTCAAGGCAGGACTCGGATCAGCCCCAGCATTTT.

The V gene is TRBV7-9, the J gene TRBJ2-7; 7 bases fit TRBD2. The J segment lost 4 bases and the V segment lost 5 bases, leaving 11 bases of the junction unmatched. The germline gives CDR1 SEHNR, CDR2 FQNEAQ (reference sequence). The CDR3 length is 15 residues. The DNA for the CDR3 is TGTGCCAGCAGCCGGCTCGGGGGGTCAGTATACGAGCAGTACTTC. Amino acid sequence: CASSRLGGSVYEQYF.

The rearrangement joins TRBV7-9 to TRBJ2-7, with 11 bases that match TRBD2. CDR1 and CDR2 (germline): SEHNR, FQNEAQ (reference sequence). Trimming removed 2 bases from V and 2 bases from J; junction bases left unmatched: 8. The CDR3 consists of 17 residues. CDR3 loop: CASSLSLAGGHTYEQYF. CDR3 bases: TGTGCCAGCAGCTTAAGCCTAGCGGGGGGCCATACCTACGAGCAGTACTTC.

CDR3 nucleotides: TGCGCCAGCAGTGAGTTAGCCTCTGGAGGCTACACCTTC. Encoded protein: CASSELASGGYTF. V is TRBV10-2 and J is TRBJ1-2; D not resolved. Germline CDR1 reads WSHSY; CDR2 reads SAAADI. This CDR3 has 13 residues. V was shortened by 1 base and J by 8 bases, with 11 bases between the two germline ends.

CDR3 coding DNA: TGTGCCAGCAGGAGGGACAGGGGGTCCTACAATGAGCAGTTCTTC. This translates into CASRRDRGSYNEQFF. The rearrangement uses TRBV5-4 and TRBJ2-1; 11 nucleotides match TRBD1. Germline-derived CDR1 and CDR2 are SGHNT and YYREEE (reference sequence). CDR3 length: 15 amino acids. J lost 1 base, V lost 5 bases, and 2 bases had no gene match.

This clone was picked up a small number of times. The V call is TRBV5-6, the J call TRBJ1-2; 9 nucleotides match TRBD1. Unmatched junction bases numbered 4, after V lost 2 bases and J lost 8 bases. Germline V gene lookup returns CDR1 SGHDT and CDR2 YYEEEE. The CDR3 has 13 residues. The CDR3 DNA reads TGTGCCAGCAGCTTTTTCGGGACAGGGGGCTACACCTTC. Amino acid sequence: CASSFFGTGGYTF.

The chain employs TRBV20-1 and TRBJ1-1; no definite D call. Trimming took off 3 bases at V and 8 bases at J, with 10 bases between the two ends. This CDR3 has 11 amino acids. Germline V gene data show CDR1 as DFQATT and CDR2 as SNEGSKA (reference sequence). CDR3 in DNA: TGCAGTGCTAGTAGTGGTCTCGAAGCTTTCTTT. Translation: CSASSGLEAFF.

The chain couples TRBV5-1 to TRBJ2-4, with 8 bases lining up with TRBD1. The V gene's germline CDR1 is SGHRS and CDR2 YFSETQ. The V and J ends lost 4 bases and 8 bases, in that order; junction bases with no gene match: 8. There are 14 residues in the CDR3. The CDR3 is CASSGGTGGDIQYF. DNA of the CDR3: TGCGCCAGCAGCGGCGGGACAGGAGGTGACATTCAGTACTTC. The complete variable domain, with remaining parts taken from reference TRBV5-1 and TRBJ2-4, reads KAGVTQTPRYLIKTRGQQVTLSCSPISGHRSVSWYQQTPGQGLQFLFEYFSETQRNKGNFPGRFSGRQFSNSRSEMNVSTLELGDSALYLCASSGGTGGDIQYFGAGTRLSVL.

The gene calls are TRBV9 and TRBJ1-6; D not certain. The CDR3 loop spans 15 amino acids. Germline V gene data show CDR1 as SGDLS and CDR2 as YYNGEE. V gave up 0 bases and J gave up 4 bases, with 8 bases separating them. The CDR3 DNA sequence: TGTGCCAGCAGCGTAGGCTCCGGGTATAATTCACCCCTCCACTTT. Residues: CASSVGSGYNSPLHF.

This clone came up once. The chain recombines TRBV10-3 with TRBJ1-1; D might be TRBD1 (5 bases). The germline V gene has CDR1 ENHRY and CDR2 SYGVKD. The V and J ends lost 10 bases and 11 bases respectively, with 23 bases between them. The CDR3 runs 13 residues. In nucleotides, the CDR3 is TGTGCCACCCAGTTGGGGGAGCGGGGAGACGCTTTCTTT. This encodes CATQLGERGDAFF.

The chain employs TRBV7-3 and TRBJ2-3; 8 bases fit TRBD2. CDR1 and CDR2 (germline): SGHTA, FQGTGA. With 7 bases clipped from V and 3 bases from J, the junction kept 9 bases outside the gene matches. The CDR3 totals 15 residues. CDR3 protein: CASTPNGLATDTQYF. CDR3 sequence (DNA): TGTGCCAGCACCCCTAACGGACTAGCAACAGATACGCAGTATTTT.